This is a list of T cell receptor beta chains from one sample in a study of technical replicates of blood from a handful of donors. Data came from immunoSEQ multiplex PCR; TCRdb stores just in-frame clones and leaves some out. The table lists under 95,000 clones, around 94% of them singletons. Sequencing input: T cells isolated from PBMCs. Source of these receptors: a human donor in good health. The CDR3 runs from the conserved cysteine through the conserved F or W. A D gene is named only where the DNA matches it firmly. Clone sizes are given selectively: once, few, many, or a class where the clone is expanded.

TRBD1,TRBJ2-1,TRBV7-2,-,TGTGCCAGCAGCATCGGGACAGGGTCGATCTTCAATGAGCAGTTCTTC,CASSIGTGSIFNEQFF
-,TRBJ1-4,TRBV6-5,-,TGTGCCAGCAGTTACGGCCTCGGGAAACTGTTTTTT,CASSYGLGKLFF
-,TRBJ1-2,TRBV28,-,TGTGCCAGCAGTGGTCCCGGTAACTATGGCTACACCTTC,CASSGPGNYGYTF
TRBD1,TRBJ1-5,TRBV16,-,TGTGCCAGCAGCCAATGGACAGGGATATATAGCAATCAGCCCCAGCATTTT,CASSQWTGIYSNQPQHF
-,TRBJ1-4,TRBV30,-,TGTGCCTGGAGTGTCCCAGGTTTAACTAATGAAAAACTGTTTTTT,CAWSVPGLTNEKLFF
TRBD1,TRBJ1-1,TRBV10-2,-,TGCGCCAGCAGTGAATATCCGGGACAGGGGGCCGAGAACACTGAAGCTTTCTTT,CASSEYPGQGAENTEAFF
-,TRBJ1-2,TRBV25-1,-,TGTGCCAGCAGCGAAGGACAGCATGGCTACACCTTC,CASSEGQHGYTF
-,TRBJ2-7,TRBV5-1,-,TGCGCCAGCAGCTTGTACCGAGCGTTGGCCTACGAGCAGTACTTC,CASSLYRALAYEQYF
TRBD1,TRBJ1-5,TRBV28,-,TGTGCCAGCAGTTTAGACAGGGGGATGGGCAATCAGCCCCAGCATTTT,CASSLDRGMGNQPQHF
-,TRBJ1-1,TRBV19,-,TGTGCCAGTAGTATCGCGGGGGTTACTGAAGCTTTCTTT,CASSIAGVTEAFF
-,TRBJ2-1,TRBV28,-,TGTGCCAGCAGCCCAGGGTACAAGGCCAGGTCCTACAATGAGCAGTTCTTC,CASSPGYKARSYNEQFF
-,TRBJ2-5,TRBV23-1,-,TGCGCCAGCAGTCCCCCCAGCTACAGTAAAGAGACCCAGTACTTC,CASSPPSYSKETQYF
TRBD2,TRBJ2-5,TRBV4-2,-,TGTGCCAGCAGCCAAGATTCCGCAGCGGGAGGGCCGGTCGAGACCCAGTACTTC,CASSQDSAAGGPVETQYF
TRBD1,TRBJ1-5,TRBV19,once,TGTGCCAGTAGTATGAGTGGAGGGGGCTGGGGGTCCAGGCAGCCCCAGCATTTT,CASSMSGGGWGSRQPQHF
-,TRBJ2-1,TRBV16,few,TGTGCCAGCAGCCTACTCCCTTTGGCGGGGAGTTACAATGAGCAGTTCTTC,CASSLLPLAGSYNEQFF
TRBD1,TRBJ2-1,TRBV2,-,TGTGCCAGCAGGCGACAGGGTAACTCCTACAATGAGCAGTTCTTC,CASRRQGNSYNEQFF
TRBD2,TRBJ2-1,TRBV28,-,TGTGCCACCTCGTTAGCGGGAGGCGACAATGAGCAGTTCTTC,CATSLAGGDNEQFF
-,TRBJ1-5,TRBV9,-,TGTGCCAGCAGCGTAGGGGGGGGCCCGGGTCAGCCCCAGCATTTT,CASSVGGGPGQPQHF
TRBD1,TRBJ1-1,TRBV5-4,once,TGTGCCAGCAGCTTGGCCTCCGGGACAGGGAAGTCAGCTTTCTTT,CASSLASGTGKSAFF
TRBD1,TRBJ2-7,TRBV28,-,TGTGCCAGCAGTTCGATCGGGACAGGGGTGCACTACGAGCAGTACTTC,CASSSIGTGVHYEQYF
-,TRBJ2-7,TRBV14,-,TGTGCCAGCAGCCTTACCGGGACTGTATCCTACGAGCAGTACTTC,CASSLTGTVSYEQYF
TRBD2,TRBJ2-3,TRBV5-4,-,TGTGCCAGCAGCGAGGGACTAGCGGGGGTGGGGACAGATACGCAGTATTTT,CASSEGLAGVGTDTQYF
TRBD2,TRBJ2-7,TRBV11-2,once,TGTGCCAGCAGCACGGCGGGGGGGGCCTCCTACGAGCAGTACTTC,CASSTAGGASYEQYF
-,TRBJ2-7,TRBV28,-,TGTGCCAGCACAAGTCCAACAGGGGAGGACGAGCAGTACTTC,CASTSPTGEDEQYF
TRBD1,TRBJ1-5,TRBV6-1,-,TGTGCCAGCAGTCGTGACAGGGGGCGCAATCAGCCCCAGCATTTT,CASSRDRGRNQPQHF
-,TRBJ1-1,TRBV30,once,TGTGCCTGGAGTGCCCCTACAGGGCTGAACACTGAAGCTTTCTTT,CAWSAPTGLNTEAFF
TRBD2,TRBJ2-5,TRBV11-3,once,TGTGCCAGCAGCTCGACTAGCGGGGTGCAGACCCAGTACTTC,CASSSTSGVQTQYF
-,TRBJ2-3,TRBV4-1,-,TGCGCCAGCAGCCATCCCAGGGGAGATACGCAGTATTTT,CASSHPRGDTQYF
-,TRBJ2-3,TRBV5-1,-,TGCGCCAGCAGCTTGGCCGACAGAATAGATACGCAGTATTTT,CASSLADRIDTQYF
-,TRBJ2-7,TRBV7-9,-,TGTGCCAGCAGCTTAGACCTAACGCTGGACTCCCACATCTACGAGCAGTACTTC,CASSLDLTLDSHIYEQYF
-,TRBJ1-1,TRBV21-1,-,TGTCCGCCCGGGACACCGAACACTGAAGCTTTCTTT,CPPGTPNTEAFF
-,TRBJ1-2,TRBV7-6,-,TGTGCCAGCAGCCCAGGCCGGGAATATGGCTACACCTTC,CASSPGREYGYTF
TRBD1,TRBJ1-5,TRBV18,-,TGTGCCAGCTCCCCCGGGACAGGGAATAATCAGCCCCAGCATTTT,CASSPGTGNNQPQHF